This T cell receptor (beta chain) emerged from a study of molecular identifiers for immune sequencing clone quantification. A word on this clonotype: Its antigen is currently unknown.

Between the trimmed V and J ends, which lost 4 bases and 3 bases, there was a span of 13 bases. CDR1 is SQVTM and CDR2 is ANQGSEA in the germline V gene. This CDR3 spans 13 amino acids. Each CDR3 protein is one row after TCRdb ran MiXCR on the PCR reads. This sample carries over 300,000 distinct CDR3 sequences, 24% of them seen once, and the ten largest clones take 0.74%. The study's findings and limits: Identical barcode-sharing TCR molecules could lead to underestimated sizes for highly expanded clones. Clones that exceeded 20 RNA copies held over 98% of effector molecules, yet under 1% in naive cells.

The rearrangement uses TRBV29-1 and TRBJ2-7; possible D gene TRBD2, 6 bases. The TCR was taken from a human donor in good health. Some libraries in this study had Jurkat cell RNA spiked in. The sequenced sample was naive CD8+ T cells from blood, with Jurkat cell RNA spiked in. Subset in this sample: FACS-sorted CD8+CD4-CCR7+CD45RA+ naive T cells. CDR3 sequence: CSVATSFSYEQYF. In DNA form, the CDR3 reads TGCAGCGTTGCCACTAGCTTTAGCTACGAGCAGTACTTC.